This entry lists 27 T cell receptor beta chains sequenced from one sample in a study of OX40 agonist ivuxolimab in advanced cancers. Using immunoSEQ multiplex PCR, the repertoire was profiled, and TCRdb retains in-frame clones only, with some absent. The table shows some 45,000 clones, with approximately 86% occurring only once. The source was CD4+ or CD8+ T cells sorted from blood, collected in a trial of the OX40 agonist ivuxolimab. These receptors all stem from an adult with an advanced solid tumor such as melanoma, head and neck, liver or kidney cancer.

The chain uses TRBV28 and TRBJ2-3, with 7 bases matching TRBD2. J gave up 3 bases and V 5 bases, and 17 bases lay outside the gene matches. The CDR3 spans 18 residues. The germline gives CDR1 MDHEN, CDR2 SYDVKM. Here the CDR3 DNA reads TGTGCCAGCAGTGGACCGAACGGGACTACTCCGCAGACAGATACGCAGTATTTT. This encodes CASSGPNGTTPQTDTQYF.

This clone was seen more than once but under ten times. The chain recombines TRBV6-1 with TRBJ2-1, with 11 positions matching TRBD2. CDR3 length: 15 amino acids. Germline V CDR1 and CDR2: MNHNS, SASEGT. Trimming removed 2 bases from V and 4 bases from J; junction bases left unmatched: 1. CDR3 loop: CASSELAGGYNEQFF. CDR3 coding DNA: TGTGCCAGCAGTGAACTAGCGGGGGGTTACAATGAGCAGTTCTTC.

This chain uses TRBV6-5 with TRBJ2-7; either TRBD1 or TRBD2 may fit D (5 bases each). Trimming took off 5 bases at V and 2 bases at J, with 13 bases between the two ends. The germline CDR1 and CDR2 sequences are MNHEY and SVGAGI. There are 14 residues in the CDR3. The CDR3: CASSIMVGAYEQYF. The CDR3 DNA reads TGTGCCAGCAGTATCATGGTGGGGGCCTACGAGCAGTACTTC.

The chain recombines TRBV6-1 with TRBJ1-4; D ambiguous. The CDR3 is 13 residues long. The V end was cut by 5 bases, the J end by 3 bases, with 7 bases between. CDR1 and CDR2 (germline): MNHNS, SASEGT. CDR3 in DNA: TGTGCCAGCAGTATGTCCTCTAATGAAAAACTGTTTTTT. It specifies CASSMSSNEKLFF.

This clone was seen only a few times. The genes are TRBV7-2 and TRBJ2-1; TRBD1 matches at 8 bases. J gave up 7 bases and V 6 bases, and 14 bases lay outside the gene matches. The length of the CDR3 is 16 residues. Germline V lookup: CDR1 SGHTA, CDR2 FQGNSA. CDR3 in amino acids: CASRREGSRGQNEQFF. The CDR3, as DNA: TGTGCCAGCAGGCGAGAGGGATCCAGGGGGCAGAATGAGCAGTTCTTC. The variable domain in full, completed from reference TRBV7-2 and TRBJ2-1, reads GAGVSQSPSNKVTEKGKDVELRCDPISGHTALYWYRQSLGQGLEFLIYFQGNSAPDKSGLPSDRFSAERTGGSVSTLTIQRTQQEDSAVYLCASRREGSRGQNEQFFGPGTRLTVL.

The CDR3 DNA sequence: TGTGCCAGTAGTATTGTGGGGGGCCCGTTAGAGACCCAGTACTTC. This sequence encodes CASSIVGGPLETQYF. V and J are TRBV19 and TRBJ2-5; possibly TRBD1 or TRBD2 for D (6 bases each). V lost 3 bases to trimming and J lost 4 bases, with 15 bases between them. CDR1 and CDR2 from the germline V gene are LNHDA and SQIVND (reference sequence). This CDR3 has 15 residues. Based on the CDR3 plus reference TRBV19 and TRBJ2-5, the full variable domain is DGGITQSPKYLFRKEGQNVTLSCEQNLNHDAMYWYRQDPGQGLRLIYYSQIVNDFQKGDIAEGYSVSREKKESFPLTVTSAQKNPTAFYLCASSIVGGPLETQYFGPGTRLLVL.

CDR3 loop: CASSWGRSSYEQYF. The CDR3 DNA sequence: TGTGCCAGCAGTTGGGGCAGAAGCTCCTACGAGCAGTACTTC. The V call is TRBV6-5, the J call TRBJ2-7, with D perhaps TRBD1 (5 bases). Germline values: CDR1 MNHEY, CDR2 SVGAGI. The CDR3 runs to 14 residues. The V end was cut by 4 bases, the J end by 0 bases, with 10 bases between.

The V call is TRBV18, the J call TRBJ2-7, with D tentatively TRBD1 (7 bases). Germline V lookup: CDR1 KGHSH, CDR2 LQKENI. Trimming pared 7 bases from V and 0 bases from J, leaving 13 bases between. The CDR3 spans 14 residues. CDR3 sequence reads: CASYAGQSSYEQYF. The CDR3 DNA sequence: TGTGCCAGCTACGCGGGACAGAGCTCCTACGAGCAGTACTTC.

The chain carries TRBV7-3 and TRBJ2-1, with D unclear. The germline V gene encodes CDR1 SGHTA and CDR2 FQGTGA. V was pared by 5 bases and J by 8 bases, with 7 bases between. The CDR3 extends over 11 amino acids. This CDR3 reads CASSDGDEQFF. The CDR3 nucleotides read TGTGCCAGCAGCGATGGCGATGAGCAGTTCTTC.

V gene TRBV19 combines with J gene TRBJ1-4; unclear D gene. CDR3 length: 9 residues. CDR1 is LNHDA and CDR2 is SQIVND in the germline V gene (reference sequence). Here the CDR3 DNA reads TGTGGTTTCGGTCCATTTCTGTTTTTT. Residues: CGFGPFLFF.

V usage is TRBV13 and J usage is TRBJ2-7; 7 bases are a match to TRBD2. Germline-derived CDR1 and CDR2 are PRHDT and FYEKMQ (reference sequence). The CDR3 length is 17 residues. V was pared by 5 bases and J by 3 bases, with 16 bases of the junction left unmatched. This chain's CDR3 is CASSLLAQRGPYYEQYF. DNA of the CDR3: TGTGCCAGCAGCCTGCTGGCGCAGCGGGGCCCTTACTACGAGCAGTACTTC.

This chain joins TRBV7-2 and TRBJ2-7; D uncertain. This CDR3 region has 13 residues. Trimming took 3 bases from V and 0 from J, leaving 6 bases between them. Germline V gene data show CDR1 as SGHTA and CDR2 as FQGNSA. The CDR3 DNA follows: TGTGCCAGCAGCTTCTTGAGCTCCTACGAGCAGTACTTC. This codes for CASSFLSSYEQYF. Combining the CDR3 with reference TRBV7-2 and TRBJ2-7 gives the whole variable domain GAGVSQSPSNKVTEKGKDVELRCDPISGHTALYWYRQSLGQGLEFLIYFQGNSAPDKSGLPSDRFSAERTGGSVSTLTIQRTQQEDSAVYLCASSFLSSYEQYFGPGTRLTVT.

This clone has more than one count but fewer than ten. The rearrangement uses TRBV9 and TRBJ1-3; a possible D gene is TRBD1 (6 bases). Germline values: CDR1 SGDLS, CDR2 YYNGEE. Trimming left V 3 bases short and J 2 bases short, with 12 bases between. The CDR3 contains 15 residues. CDR3 DNA: TGTGCCAGCAGCGGTGGACAGTCAGCTGGAAACACCATATATTTT. Its translation: CASSGGQSAGNTIYF.

The V and J genes are TRBV28 and TRBJ1-3; D is uncertain. Per the germline V gene, CDR1 is MDHEN and CDR2 is SYDVKM. The V end was cut by 2 bases, the J end by 1 base, with 9 bases between. This CDR3 is 15 amino acids long. In DNA, the CDR3 is TGTGCCAGCAGTTTACTGGCAGCTTCTGGAAACACCATATATTTT. Its protein product is CASSLLAASGNTIYF.

CDR3 sequence: CASAGLVGGLTYEQYF. CDR3 coding DNA: TGTGCCAGCGCCGGACTAGTGGGGGGACTAACCTACGAGCAGTACTTC. The chain couples TRBV5-4 to TRBJ2-7, with 7 bases fitting TRBD2. The CDR3 runs 16 residues. J lost 2 bases, V lost 7 bases, and 15 bases had no gene match. Germline V gene sequence: CDR1 SGHNT, CDR2 YYREEE (reference sequence).

This clone turned up a few times. The rearrangement joins TRBV6-5 to TRBJ1-2; maybe TRBD1 (6 bases). V lost 4 bases and J lost 0, with 9 bases in between. CDR3 length: 14 residues. Germline V gene sequence: CDR1 MNHEY, CDR2 SVGAGI. The CDR3 spells CASSFRTANYGYTF. The CDR3 bases are TGTGCCAGCAGTTTTAGGACAGCTAACTATGGCTACACCTTC.

In its sample, this clone was seen many times. The rearrangement joins TRBV12-5 to TRBJ1-5; 10 positions agree with TRBD1. With 0 bases clipped from V and 5 bases from J, the junction kept 1 base outside the gene matches. The CDR3 contains 15 residues. The germline V gene encodes CDR1 LGHNT and CDR2 FRNRAP. The CDR3, as DNA: TGTGCTAGTGGTTTGGTAGGGACAGGGGATCAGCCCCAGCATTTT. Translating it yields CASGLVGTGDQPQHF.

V usage is TRBV7-8 and J usage is TRBJ2-3; no clear D gene. CDR1 and CDR2 from the germline V gene are SGHVS and FQNEAQ. The CDR3 runs to 17 residues. The V and J ends lost 1 base and 2 bases respectively, with 16 bases between them. The CDR3 protein is CASSLGAHLSTTDTQYF. The CDR3 DNA reads as TGTGCCAGCAGCTTAGGAGCCCACCTATCTACCACAGATACGCAGTATTTT.

V is TRBV7-2 and J is TRBJ2-1; 8 bases align to TRBD1. CDR1 is SGHTA, CDR2 FQGNSA, per germline. This CDR3 region has 16 residues. The trim removed 5 bases at V and 7 bases at J, leaving 13 bases unmatched. CDR3 region: CASSPWTGMPTNEQFF. In nucleotides, the CDR3 is TGTGCCAGCAGCCCATGGACAGGGATGCCGACGAATGAGCAGTTCTTC.

V gene TRBV7-9 combines with J gene TRBJ2-1; 7 bases are shared with TRBD1. The germline V gene encodes CDR1 SEHNR and CDR2 FQNEAQ (reference sequence). There are 16 residues in the CDR3. V shed 1 base, J shed 2 bases, and the junction held 5 bases outside the gene matches. The DNA for the CDR3 is TGTGCCAGCAGCTTAGAAGGGGGCCTCACCTACAATGAGCAGTTCTTC. Amino acid sequence: CASSLEGGLTYNEQFF.

J is TRBJ2-5 and V is TRBV7-8, with 7 bases fitting TRBD2. The CDR3 runs to 16 residues. Unmatched junction bases numbered 13, after V lost 4 bases and J lost 5 bases. The germline gives CDR1 SGHVS, CDR2 FQNEAQ. The CDR3 DNA follows: TGTGCCAGCAGCTCCGGACTAGTGGGGCCCGCGGAGACCCAGTACTTC. It yields the protein CASSSGLVGPAETQYF.

The genes are TRBV7-9 and TRBJ2-7; D may be TRBD1 or TRBD2 (5 bases each). The germline gives CDR1 SEHNR, CDR2 FQNEAQ (reference sequence). The length of the CDR3 is 16 residues. Trimming stripped 7 bases from V and 0 bases from J, with 19 bases between. The CDR3 loop reads CASNLLGDPSSYEQYF. CDR3 nucleotide sequence: TGTGCCAGCAACCTACTGGGGGACCCGAGCTCCTACGAGCAGTACTTC.

The rearrangement uses TRBV13 and TRBJ2-7, with TRBD1 identical over 12 bases. CDR1 is PRHDT, CDR2 FYEKMQ, per germline (reference sequence). The CDR3 is made up of 18 amino acids. Germline trimming cut 3 bases from V and 1 base from J; bases unmatched to any gene: 10. The CDR3 DNA is TGTGCCAGCAGCTTCAGGGGGACAGGGGGCGCTGAGTCCTACGAGCAGTACTTC. This gives the protein CASSFRGTGGAESYEQYF.

This chain joins TRBV5-4 and TRBJ1-2; maybe TRBD1 (5 bases). This CDR3 comprises 14 residues. Trimming left V 1 base short and J 6 bases short, with 13 bases between. The germline gives CDR1 SGHNT, CDR2 YYREEE (reference sequence). The CDR3 DNA reads as TGTGCCAGCAGCTTGCAGGGTAGTTCGCATGGCTACACCTTC. Translated: CASSLQGSSHGYTF. The complete variable domain, with remaining parts taken from reference TRBV5-4 and TRBJ1-2, reads ETGVTQSPTHLIKTRGQQVTLRCSSQSGHNTVSWYQQALGQGPQFIFQYYREEENGRGNFPPRFSGLQFPNYSSELNVNALELDDSALYLCASSLQGSSHGYTFGSGTRLTVV.

V is TRBV28 and J is TRBJ1-4; maybe TRBD1 (6 bases). V lost 7 bases, J lost 1 base, and 16 bases lay in between. This CDR3 is built from 16 residues. Germline CDR1 reads MDHEN; CDR2 reads SYDVKM. CDR3 sequence (DNA): TGTGCCAGCACTCAATATTCAGGGGTAACTAATGAAAAACTGTTTTTT. This codes for CASTQYSGVTNEKLFF.

V and J are TRBV6-5 and TRBJ2-7; TRBD1 matches 12 bases. The length of the CDR3 is 14 residues. Germline CDR1 is MNHEY and CDR2 is SVGAGI. J was trimmed by 9 bases and V by 6 bases; bases with no gene match: 9. CDR3 coding DNA: TGTGCCAGCAGCACCGGGACAGGGGGCCCTTGGCAGTACTTC. It specifies CASSTGTGGPWQYF.

About this clone: A read error may produce the germline difference seen at one junction end. V gene TRBV6-6 combines with J gene TRBJ2-1; TRBD2 aligns across 7 bases. The CDR3 has 15 amino acids. The germline gives CDR1 MNHNY, CDR2 SVGAGI (reference sequence). The CDR3, as DNA: TGTGCCAGCAGTCACTTGGTGGGGGGGTACAATAAGCAGTTCTTC. Translation gives CASSHLVGGYNKQFF.